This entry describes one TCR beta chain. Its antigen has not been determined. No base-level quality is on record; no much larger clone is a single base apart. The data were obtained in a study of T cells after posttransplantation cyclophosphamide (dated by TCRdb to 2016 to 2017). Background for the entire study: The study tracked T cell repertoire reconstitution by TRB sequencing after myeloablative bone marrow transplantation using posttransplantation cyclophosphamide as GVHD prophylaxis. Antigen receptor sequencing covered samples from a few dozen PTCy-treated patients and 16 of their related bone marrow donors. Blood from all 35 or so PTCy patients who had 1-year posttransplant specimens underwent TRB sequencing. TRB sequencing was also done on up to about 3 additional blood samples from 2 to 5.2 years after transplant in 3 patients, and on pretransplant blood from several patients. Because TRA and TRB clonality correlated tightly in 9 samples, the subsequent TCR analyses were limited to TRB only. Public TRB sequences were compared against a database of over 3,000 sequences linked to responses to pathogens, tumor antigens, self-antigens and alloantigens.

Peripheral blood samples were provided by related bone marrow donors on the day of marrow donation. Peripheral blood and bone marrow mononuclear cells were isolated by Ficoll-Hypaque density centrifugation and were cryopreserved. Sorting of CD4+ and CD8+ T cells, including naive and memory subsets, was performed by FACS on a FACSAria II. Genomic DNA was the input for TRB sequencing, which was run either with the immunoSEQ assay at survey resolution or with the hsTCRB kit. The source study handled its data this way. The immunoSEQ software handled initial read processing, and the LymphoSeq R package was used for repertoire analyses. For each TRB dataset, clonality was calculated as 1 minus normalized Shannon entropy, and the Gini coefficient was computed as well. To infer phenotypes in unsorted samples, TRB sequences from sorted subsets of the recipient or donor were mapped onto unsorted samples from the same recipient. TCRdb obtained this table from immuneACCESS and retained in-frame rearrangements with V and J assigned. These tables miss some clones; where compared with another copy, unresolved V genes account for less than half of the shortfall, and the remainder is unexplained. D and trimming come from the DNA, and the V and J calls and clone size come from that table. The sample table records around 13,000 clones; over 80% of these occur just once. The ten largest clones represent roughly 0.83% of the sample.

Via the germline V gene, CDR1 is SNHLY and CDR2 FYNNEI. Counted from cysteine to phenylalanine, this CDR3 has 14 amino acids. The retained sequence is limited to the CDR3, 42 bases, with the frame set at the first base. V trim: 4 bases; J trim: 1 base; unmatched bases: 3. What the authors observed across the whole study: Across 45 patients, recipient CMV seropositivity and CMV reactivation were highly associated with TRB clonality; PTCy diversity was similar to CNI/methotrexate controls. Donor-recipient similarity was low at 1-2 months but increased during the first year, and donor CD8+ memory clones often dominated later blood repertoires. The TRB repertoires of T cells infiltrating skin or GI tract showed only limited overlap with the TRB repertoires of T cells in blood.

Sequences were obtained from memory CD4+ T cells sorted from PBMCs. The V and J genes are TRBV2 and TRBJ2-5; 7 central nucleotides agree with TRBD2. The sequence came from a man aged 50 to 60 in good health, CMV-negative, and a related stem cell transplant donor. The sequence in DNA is TGTGCCAGCAGTGGGGGGGGTCTCCAAGAGACCCAGTACTTC. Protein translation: CASSGGGLQETQYF.